The table lists the clone carrying this TCR beta chain with many counts. This entry belongs to a study of T cells in Graves' hyperthyroidism and ophthalmopathy. There were TCR beta CDR3 regions amplified from RNA transcripts. A first-round RT-PCR of the TCR CDR3 used the HTBI primer set. TCRdb itself ran the multiplex PCR reads through MiXCR, one entry per CDR3 protein. The sample includes some 550,000 distinct CDR3 sequences, roughly 15% of them seen just once. On the basis of clinical symptoms, serum thyroxine and TRAb, thyroid ultrasound and orbital computed tomography, diagnoses were made. Source material: blood. The sequence derives from a woman aged 40 to 50 with Graves' ophthalmopathy.

As DNA, the CDR3 is TGCAGTGCTCCCACCCCTAGCGGGAACGAGCAGTACTTC. It is translated as CSAPTPSGNEQYF. The gene calls are TRBV20-1 and TRBJ2-7; 9 positions agree with TRBD2. This CDR3 is 13 amino acids long. V shed 5 bases, J shed 5 bases, and the junction held 7 bases outside the gene matches. Germline CDR1 reads DFQATT; CDR2 reads SNEGSKA (reference sequence).